These 20 T cell receptor beta chains originate from one sample sequenced in a study of cytomegalovirus exposure and HLA in healthy donors. This PCR relied on a set of 60 Vbeta primers and 13 Jbeta primers. Data came from immunoSEQ multiplex PCR; TCRdb stores just in-frame clones and leaves some out. The sample has a few hundred thousand clones; 80% to 90% are singletons. The sequencing input was PBMCs. The receptors stem from a man aged 25-45 years in good health and CMV-seronegative.

This chain uses TRBV9 with TRBJ2-6, with TRBD1 matching over 9 bases. CDR1 and CDR2 from the germline V gene are SGDLS and YYNGEE. Trimming removed 0 bases from V and 0 bases from J; junction bases left unmatched: 13. The CDR3 sequence is 21 residues long. CDR3 residues: CASSVALYRGTGTSGANVLTF. CDR3 DNA sequence: TGTGCCAGCAGCGTAGCCTTATATCGAGGGACAGGGACCTCTGGGGCCAACGTCCTGACTTTC.

The chain is built from TRBV15 and TRBJ2-7, with 7 bases matching TRBD1. This CDR3 region has 14 residues. V dropped 2 bases and J dropped 1; count of bases not matched to a gene: 2. Per germline, CDR1 LNHNV and CDR2 YYDKDF (reference sequence). The CDR3 region is CATSRWDSSYEQYF. Written as DNA, the CDR3 is TGTGCCACCAGCAGATGGGACAGTTCCTACGAGCAGTACTTC.

The chain couples TRBV4-3 to TRBJ1-2; tentatively, D is TRBD1 (5 bases). Germline-derived CDR1 and CDR2 are LGHNA and YSLEER. This CDR3 is 15 amino acids long. V was shortened by 0 bases and J by 8 bases, with 16 bases between the two germline ends. The CDR3 sequence is CASSQDLGRVGGYTF. In nucleotides, the CDR3 is TGCGCCAGCAGCCAAGATTTAGGCAGGGTAGGAGGCTACACCTTC.

About this clone: This same CDR3 is encoded by further DNA sequences in the sample. This rearrangement joins TRBV5-6 to TRBJ2-5; D ambiguous. V was shortened by 2 bases and J by 5 bases, with 7 bases between the two germline ends. The CDR3 sequence is 12 residues long. Germline CDR1 reads SGHDT; CDR2 reads YYEEEE. The DNA of the CDR3 is TGTGCCAGCAGCTTCAACGGGGAGACCCAGTACTTC. Translating it yields CASSFNGETQYF.

The V gene is TRBV7-9, the J gene TRBJ1-6; D remains unclear. There are 14 residues in the CDR3. Trimming removed 3 bases from V and 8 bases from J, with 11 bases in between. Per germline, CDR1 SEHNR and CDR2 FQNEAQ (reference sequence). CDR3 loop: CASSFSGSDSPLHF. DNA of the CDR3: TGTGCCAGCAGCTTCTCTGGCTCCGATTCACCCCTCCACTTT.

The chain combines TRBV21-1 with TRBJ1-1. TRBV21-1 is a pseudogene. This CDR3 is 19 amino acids long. CDR3 loop: CASSSAPPGLLLRYTEAFF. The CDR3 nucleotides are TGTGCCAGCAGCAGCGCCCCGCCGGGACTGCTTTTACGGTACACTGAAGCTTTCTTT.

The chain uses TRBV6-5 and TRBJ1-2; no reliable D call. CDR3 length: 15 amino acids. Deletions cut 0 bases from V and 0 bases from J, with 8 bases between. CDR1 is MNHEY and CDR2 is SVGAGI in the germline V gene. CDR3 residues: CASSYSSRSNYGYTF. CDR3 sequence (DNA): TGTGCCAGCAGTTACTCGAGCAGGTCTAACTATGGCTACACCTTC.

This clone was counted only a few times. This chain joins TRBV6-1 and TRBJ1-2; D unclear. Germline loops: CDR1 MNHNS, CDR2 SASEGT. V was shortened by 2 bases and J by 4 bases, with 14 bases between the two germline ends. The CDR3 runs to 15 residues. In DNA form, the CDR3 reads TGTGCCAGCAGTGAACGCGGGTCACGGCCCTATGGCTACACCTTC. Protein sequence: CASSERGSRPYGYTF.

V gene TRBV2 combines with J gene TRBJ1-1; 9 positions match TRBD1. The V gene's germline CDR1 is SNHLY and CDR2 FYNNEI. The trim removed 2 bases at V and 5 bases at J, leaving 15 bases unmatched. The CDR3 consists of 18 residues. This CDR3 reads CASSESSLPWTGDTEAFF. In DNA form, the CDR3 reads TGTGCCAGCAGTGAAAGCAGCCTTCCCTGGACAGGGGATACTGAAGCTTTCTTT.

The chain carries TRBV5-1 and TRBJ2-5; 9 bases line up with TRBD2. V dropped 1 base and J dropped 6; count of bases not matched to a gene: 7. This CDR3 has 15 residues. Germline loops: CDR1 SGHRS, CDR2 YFSETQ. This chain's CDR3 is CASSLLAGDQKTQYF. For the CDR3, the DNA is TGCGCCAGCAGCTTGTTAGCGGGGGATCAGAAGACCCAGTACTTC. The complete variable domain, with remaining parts taken from reference TRBV5-1 and TRBJ2-5, reads KAGVTQTPRYLIKTRGQQVTLSCSPISGHRSVSWYQQTPGQGLQFLFEYFSETQRNKGNFPGRFSGRQFSNSRSEMNVSTLELGDSALYLCASSLLAGDQKTQYFGPGTRLLVL.

The V gene is TRBV27, the J gene TRBJ1-1; D is unresolved. V shed 2 bases and J shed 7 bases, with 11 bases lying between them. The CDR3 loop spans 13 amino acids. Per the germline V gene, CDR1 is MNHEY and CDR2 is SMNVEV (reference sequence). This CDR3 reads CASSLGHGGEAFF. The CDR3 coding sequence is TGTGCCAGCAGTTTAGGGCACGGTGGTGAAGCTTTCTTT.

Remarks on this clone: This sample also contains other DNA sequences that code for the same CDR3. The chain carries TRBV2 and TRBJ2-2, with 8 bases that match TRBD1. Trimming removed 4 bases from V and 5 bases from J; junction bases left unmatched: 3. Looked up from germline, CDR1 is SNHLY and CDR2 is FYNNEI. This CDR3 is built from 14 residues. The DNA for the CDR3 is TGTGCCAGCAGTGGCCAGGGGGCGACCGGGGAGCTGTTTTTT. This encodes CASSGQGATGELFF.

The chain combines TRBV7-2 with TRBJ1-3; D possibly corresponds to TRBD1 (6 bases). The germline V gene encodes CDR1 SGHTA and CDR2 FQGNSA. V lost 5 bases to trimming and J lost 4 bases, with 12 bases between them. This CDR3 is built from 14 residues. CDR3 bases: TGTGCCAGCAGCCTCGGACAGTTAGGAAACACCATATATTTT. Amino acids: CASSLGQLGNTIYF.

This clone was observed a single time. V and J are TRBV18 and TRBJ1-5; 11 bases align to TRBD1. The CDR3 loop spans 18 amino acids. Per the germline V gene, CDR1 is KGHSH and CDR2 is LQKENI. The junction had 13 bases not matched to a gene; V was cut back by 3 bases and J by 6 bases. The CDR3, as DNA: TGTGCCAGCTCACCCGTAAAAGCCGGGACAGGGGGATTTCAGCCCCAGCATTTT. Its protein product is CASSPVKAGTGGFQPQHF.

This clone was detected only a few times. The chain recombines TRBV6-5 with TRBJ1-1, with 9 bases aligning to TRBD1. From germline, CDR1 is MNHEY and CDR2 SVGAGI. The V gene end was trimmed by 6 bases and the J gene end by 1 base; junction bases not matched to a gene: 0. The CDR3 has 13 amino acids. The CDR3 DNA reads TGTGCCAGCAGGGACAGGGGGAACACTGAAGCTTTCTTT. Its protein product is CASRDRGNTEAFF.

The chain joins TRBV9 to TRBJ2-1; 9 bases are a match to TRBD2. J was trimmed by 2 bases and V by 0 bases; bases with no gene match: 15. This CDR3 has 20 amino acids. Germline CDR1 SGDLS, CDR2 YYNGEE. Here the CDR3 DNA reads TGTGCCAGCAGCGTAGCTACGACTAGCGGAACCCACAGTGCCTACAATGAGCAGTTCTTC. As protein: CASSVATTSGTHSAYNEQFF.

CDR3 loop: CASSQGPTVSSEKLFF. CDR3 DNA sequence: TGCGCCAGCAGCCAAGGACCGACAGTCTCCAGTGAAAAACTGTTTTTT. The chain carries TRBV4-3 and TRBJ1-4; D is perhaps TRBD1 (5 bases). Trimming pared 1 base from V and 7 bases from J, leaving 16 bases between. Per the germline V gene, CDR1 is LGHNA and CDR2 is YSLEER. The CDR3 consists of 16 residues.

The rearrangement uses TRBV28 and TRBJ2-4, with a possible D match to TRBD2 (5 bases). The V and J ends lost 10 bases and 6 bases respectively, with 19 bases between them. CDR1 and CDR2 (germline): MDHEN, SYDVKM. CDR3 length: 14 amino acids. Here the CDR3 reads CAIATGSDPNIQYF. The CDR3 bases are TGTGCCATTGCGACGGGATCAGATCCAAACATTCAGTACTTC. The whole variable domain, remainder taken from reference TRBV28 and TRBJ2-4, is DVKVTQSSRYLVKRTGEKVFLECVQDMDHENMFWYRQDPGLGLRLIYFSYDVKMKEKGDIPEGYSVSREKKERFSLILESASTNQTSMYLCAIATGSDPNIQYFGAGTRLSVL.

The J gene is TRBJ2-1, the V gene TRBV6-5; D not certain. With 5 bases removed from V and 5 bases from J, the gap between germline ends came to 13 bases. The CDR3 totals 14 residues. Per germline, CDR1 MNHEY and CDR2 SVGAGI. CDR3 amino acids: CASSNSFTDNEQFF. The CDR3 DNA reads TGTGCCAGCAGTAACAGTTTCACCGACAATGAGCAGTTCTTC.

CDR3 loop: CASSYGAGVGDYGYTF. Here the CDR3 DNA reads TGTGCCAGCAGCTACGGAGCAGGGGTTGGGGACTATGGCTACACCTTC. This chain links TRBV5-6 with TRBJ1-2; D is possibly TRBD1 (6 bases). CDR1 is SGHDT and CDR2 is YYEEEE in the germline V gene. CDR3 length equals 16 residues. V lost 3 bases to trimming and J lost 3 bases, with 18 bases between them.